The rows below give T cell receptor beta chains drawn from one sample of a study of cytomegalovirus exposure and HLA in healthy donors. Produced via immunoSEQ multiplex PCR; TCRdb's table is partial and in-frame only. The sample has more than 50,000 clones. The source material was PBMCs. All receptors derive from a woman aged 40-49 years in good health and CMV-seronegative. CDR3s include the opening cysteine and the closing phenylalanine or tryptophan. A D gene is named only where the DNA matches it firmly.

j_gene | d_gene | v_gene | CDR3aa | CDR3nt
TRBJ2-1 | NA | TRBV7-2 | CASSLAILVGNEQFF | TGTGCCAGCAGCTTAGCAATCCTAGTAGGAAATGAGCAGTTCTTC
TRBJ2-5 | NA | TRBV7-7 | CASSLDSQETQYF | TGTGCCAGCAGCTTAGACAGCCAAGAGACCCAGTACTTC
TRBJ2-1 | NA | TRBV4-3 | CASSQDPSGTEQFF | TGCGCCAGCAGCCAAGATCCCAGCGGAACCGAGCAGTTCTTC
TRBJ1-2 | TRBD1 | TRBV4-1 | CASSFDRGMYGYTF | TGCGCCAGCAGTTTTGACAGGGGAATGTATGGCTACACCTTC
TRBJ2-1 | TRBD2 | TRBV5-1 | CASSLAEVLAGIVEQFF | TGCGCCAGCAGCTTGGCCGAGGTGCTAGCGGGGATCGTTGAGCAGTTCTTC
TRBJ2-7 | NA | TRBV6-5 | CASSYGGLDVYEQYF | TGTGCCAGCAGTTACGGGGGACTGGACGTCTACGAGCAGTACTTC
TRBJ1-2 | TRBD1 | TRBV5-5 | CASSSVGTGSNYGYTF | TGTGCCAGCAGCTCTGTTGGGACAGGCTCTAACTATGGCTACACCTTC
TRBJ2-5 | NA | TRBV12-5 | CASGFGDRYQETQYF | TGTGCTAGTGGTTTTGGTGACAGGTACCAAGAGACCCAGTACTTC
TRBJ2-3 | TRBD2 | TRBV30 | CAGSLTGGSTDTQYF | TGTGCCGGGAGTTTAACGGGGGGAAGCACAGATACGCAGTATTTT
TRBJ1-2 | TRBD1 | TRBV9 | CASSVEVTGLYGYTF | TGTGCCAGCAGCGTAGAAGTGACAGGGCTCTATGGCTACACCTTC
TRBJ1-1 | NA | TRBV5-1 | CASSYGLNGGDTEAFF | TGCGCCAGCAGCTACGGCCTAAACGGCGGAGACACTGAAGCTTTCTTT
TRBJ2-3 | NA | TRBV7-9 | CAGSLRGGPQPDTQYF | TGTGCCGGGTCACTGAGGGGGGGCCCCCAGCCAGATACGCAGTATTTT
TRBJ1-5 | NA | TRBV18 | CASSLDRGNQPQHF | TGTGCCAGCTCCCTTGACCGGGGCAATCAGCCCCAGCATTTT
TRBJ2-1 | NA | TRBV19 | CASTPGASPSYNEQFF | TGTGCCAGTACCCCAGGGGCTAGTCCATCCTACAATGAGCAGTTCTTC
TRBJ1-1 | TRBD1 | TRBV6-1 | CASRGGQGNTEAFF | TGTGCCAGCAGGGGGGGACAGGGGAACACTGAAGCTTTCTTT